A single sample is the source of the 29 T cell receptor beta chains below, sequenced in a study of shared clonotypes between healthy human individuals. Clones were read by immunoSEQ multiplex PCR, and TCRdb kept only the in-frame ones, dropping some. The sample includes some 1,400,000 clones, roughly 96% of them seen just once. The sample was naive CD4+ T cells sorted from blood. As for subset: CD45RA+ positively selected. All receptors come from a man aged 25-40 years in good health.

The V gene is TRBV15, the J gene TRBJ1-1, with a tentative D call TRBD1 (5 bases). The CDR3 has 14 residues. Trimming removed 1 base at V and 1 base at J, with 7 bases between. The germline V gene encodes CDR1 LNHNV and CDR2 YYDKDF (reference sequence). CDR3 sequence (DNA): TGTGCCACCAGCAGAGGTGGACAGAACACTGAAGCTTTCTTT. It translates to CATSRGGQNTEAFF.

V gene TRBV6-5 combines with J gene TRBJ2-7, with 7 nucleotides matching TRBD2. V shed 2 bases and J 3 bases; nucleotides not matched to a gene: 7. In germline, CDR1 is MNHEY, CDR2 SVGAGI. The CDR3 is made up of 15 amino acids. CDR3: CASSYRRGVGYEQYF. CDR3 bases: TGTGCCAGCAGTTACCGACGGGGGGTGGGCTACGAGCAGTACTTC.

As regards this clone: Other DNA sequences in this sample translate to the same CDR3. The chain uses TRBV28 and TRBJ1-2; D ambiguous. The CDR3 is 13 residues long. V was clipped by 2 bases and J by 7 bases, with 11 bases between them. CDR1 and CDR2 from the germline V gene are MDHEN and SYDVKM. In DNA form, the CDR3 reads TGTGCCAGCAGTTTAGAAGCTCTGGGTGGCTACACCTTC. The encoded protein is CASSLEALGGYTF.

The CDR3 DNA reads as TGTGCCAGCAGCTTAGCCGGGACAGGGGATGACGGCTACACCTTC. It specifies CASSLAGTGDDGYTF. The chain links TRBV7-2 to TRBJ1-2; the match to TRBD1 covers 10 bases. Germline values: CDR1 SGHTA, CDR2 FQGNSA. V shed 0 bases and J 8 bases; nucleotides not matched to a gene: 6. The CDR3 is 15 amino acids.

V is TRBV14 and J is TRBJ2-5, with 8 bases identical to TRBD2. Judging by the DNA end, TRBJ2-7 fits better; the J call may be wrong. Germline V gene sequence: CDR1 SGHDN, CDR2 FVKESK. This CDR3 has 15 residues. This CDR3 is CASSDPGLGRYEQYF. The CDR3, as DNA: TGTGCCAGCAGCGACCCGGGACTAGGCCGCTACGAGCAGTACTTC.

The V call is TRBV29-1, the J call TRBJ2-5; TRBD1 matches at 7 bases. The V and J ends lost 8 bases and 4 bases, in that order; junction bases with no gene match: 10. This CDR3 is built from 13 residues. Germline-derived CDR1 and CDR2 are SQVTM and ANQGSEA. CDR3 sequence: CSWTSAGGETQYF. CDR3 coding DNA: TGCAGCTGGACGTCGGCAGGGGGAGAGACCCAGTACTTC.

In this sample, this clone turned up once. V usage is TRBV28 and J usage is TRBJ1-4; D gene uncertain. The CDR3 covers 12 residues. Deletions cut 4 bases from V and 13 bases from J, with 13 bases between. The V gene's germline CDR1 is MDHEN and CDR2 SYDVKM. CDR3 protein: CASSSLSRRLFF. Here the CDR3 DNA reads TGTGCCAGCAGTTCCCTAAGCCGTCGACTGTTTTTT.

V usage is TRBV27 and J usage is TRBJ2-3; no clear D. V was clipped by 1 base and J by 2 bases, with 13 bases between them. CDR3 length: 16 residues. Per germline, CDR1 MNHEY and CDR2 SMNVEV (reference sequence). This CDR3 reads CASSLLRNQNTDTQYF. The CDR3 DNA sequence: TGTGCCAGCAGTTTATTAAGAAACCAGAACACAGATACGCAGTATTTT.

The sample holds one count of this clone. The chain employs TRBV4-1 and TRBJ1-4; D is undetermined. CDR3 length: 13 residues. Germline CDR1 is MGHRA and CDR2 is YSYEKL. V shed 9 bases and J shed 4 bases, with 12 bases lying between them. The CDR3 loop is CASGKEINEKLFF. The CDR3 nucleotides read TGCGCCAGTGGAAAGGAAATTAATGAAAAACTGTTTTTT.

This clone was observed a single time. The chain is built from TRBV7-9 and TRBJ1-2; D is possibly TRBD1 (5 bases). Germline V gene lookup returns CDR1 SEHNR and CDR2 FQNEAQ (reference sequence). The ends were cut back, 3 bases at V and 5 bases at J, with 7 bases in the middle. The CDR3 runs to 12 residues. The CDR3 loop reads CASSFSGYGYTF. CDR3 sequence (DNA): TGTGCCAGCAGCTTTTCAGGGTATGGCTACACCTTC.

This CDR3 reads CASSLWEVPYNEQFF. As DNA, the CDR3 is TGTGCCAGCAGCCTCTGGGAGGTCCCCTACAATGAGCAGTTCTTC. The rearrangement links TRBV9 to TRBJ2-1; D may be TRBD2 (6 bases). The CDR3 runs 15 residues. V lost 4 bases and J 2 bases, leaving 13 bases between the germline ends. The germline CDR1 and CDR2 sequences are SGDLS and YYNGEE. The full variable domain, its missing parts supplied by reference TRBV9 and TRBJ2-1, is DSGVTQTPKHLITATGQRVTLRCSPRSGDLSVYWYQQSLDQGLQFLIQYYNGEERAKGNILERFSAQQFPDLHSELNLSSLELGDSALYFCASSLWEVPYNEQFFGPGTRLTVL.

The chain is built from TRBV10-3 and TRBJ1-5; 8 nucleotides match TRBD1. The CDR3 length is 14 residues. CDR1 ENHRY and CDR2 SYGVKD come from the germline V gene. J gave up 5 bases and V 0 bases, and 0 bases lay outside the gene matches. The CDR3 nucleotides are TGTGCCATCAGTGAGTCGGGACAGGATCAGCCCCAGCATTTT. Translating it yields CAISESGQDQPQHF.

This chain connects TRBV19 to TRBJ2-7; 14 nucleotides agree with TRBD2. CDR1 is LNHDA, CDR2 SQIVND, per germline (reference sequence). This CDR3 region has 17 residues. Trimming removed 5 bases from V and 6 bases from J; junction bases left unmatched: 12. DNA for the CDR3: TGTGCCAGTAGTGCCTCGACTAGCGGGAGGGCCACCACCGAGCAGTACTTC. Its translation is CASSASTSGRATTEQYF.

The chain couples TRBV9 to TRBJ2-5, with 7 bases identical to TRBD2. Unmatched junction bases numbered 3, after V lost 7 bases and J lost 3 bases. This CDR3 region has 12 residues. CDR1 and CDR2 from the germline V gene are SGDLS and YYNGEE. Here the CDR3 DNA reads TGTGCCAGCTCCCTAGCGGAAGAGACCCAGTACTTC. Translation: CASSLAEETQYF.

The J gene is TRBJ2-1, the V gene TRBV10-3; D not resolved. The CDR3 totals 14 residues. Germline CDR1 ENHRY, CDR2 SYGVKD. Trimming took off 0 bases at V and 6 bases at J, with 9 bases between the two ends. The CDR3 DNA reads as TGTGCCATCAGTGAGTCGAAATACTCCAATGAGCAGTTCTTC. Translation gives CAISESKYSNEQFF.

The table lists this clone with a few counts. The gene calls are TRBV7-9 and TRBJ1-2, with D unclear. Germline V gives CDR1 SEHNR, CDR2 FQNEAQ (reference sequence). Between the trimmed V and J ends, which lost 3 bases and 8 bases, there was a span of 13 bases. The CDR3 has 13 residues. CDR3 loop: CASSFVSGLGYTF. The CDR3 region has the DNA TGTGCCAGCAGCTTCGTGTCCGGACTCGGCTACACCTTC.

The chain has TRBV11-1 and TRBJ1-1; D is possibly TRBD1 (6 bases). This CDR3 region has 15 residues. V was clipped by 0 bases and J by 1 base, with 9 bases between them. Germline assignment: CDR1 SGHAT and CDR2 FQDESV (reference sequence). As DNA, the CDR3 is TGTGCCAGCAGCTTAGCGCCACAGGGGAACACTGAAGCTTTCTTT. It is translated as CASSLAPQGNTEAFF.

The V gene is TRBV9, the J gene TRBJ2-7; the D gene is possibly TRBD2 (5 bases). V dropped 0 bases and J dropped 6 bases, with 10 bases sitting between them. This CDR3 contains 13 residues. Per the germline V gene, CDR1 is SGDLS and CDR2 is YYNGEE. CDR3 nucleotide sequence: TGTGCCAGCAGCGTAGTAGGGAGATCCGAGCAGTACTTC. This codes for CASSVVGRSEQYF.

Here the CDR3 reads CASSISFNTGELFF. The CDR3 DNA reads TGTGCCAGTAGTATATCCTTCAACACCGGGGAGCTGTTTTTT. The chain has TRBV19 and TRBJ2-2; D is unresolved. V was trimmed by 2 bases and J by 2 bases, leaving 6 bases between them. Germline V gene lookup returns CDR1 LNHDA and CDR2 SQIVND (reference sequence). This CDR3 is 14 amino acids long.

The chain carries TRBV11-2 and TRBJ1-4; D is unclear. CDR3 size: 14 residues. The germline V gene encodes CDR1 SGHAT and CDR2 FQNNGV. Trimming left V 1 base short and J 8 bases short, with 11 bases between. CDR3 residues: CASSLVDGREKLFF. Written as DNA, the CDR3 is TGTGCCAGCAGCTTAGTGGACGGGAGGGAAAAACTGTTTTTT. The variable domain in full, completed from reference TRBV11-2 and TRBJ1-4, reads EAGVAQSPRYKIIEKRQSVAFWCNPISGHATLYWYQQILGQGPKLLIQFQNNGVVDDSQLPKDRFSAERLKGVDSTLKIQPAKLEDSAVYLCASSLVDGREKLFFGSGTQLSVL.

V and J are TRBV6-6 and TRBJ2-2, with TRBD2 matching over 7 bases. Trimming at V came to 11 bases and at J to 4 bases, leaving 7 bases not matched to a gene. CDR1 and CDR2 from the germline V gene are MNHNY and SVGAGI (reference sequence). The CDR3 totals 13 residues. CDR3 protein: CALGRAVTGELFF. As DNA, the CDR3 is TGTGCCCTAGGGAGGGCCGTCACCGGGGAGCTGTTTTTT.

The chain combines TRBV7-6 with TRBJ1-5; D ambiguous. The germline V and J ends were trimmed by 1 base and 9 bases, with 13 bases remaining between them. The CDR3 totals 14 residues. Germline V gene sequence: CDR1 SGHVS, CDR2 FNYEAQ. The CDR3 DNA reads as TGTGCCAGCAGCTTAGACACAACCTCCGGGCCCCAGCATTTT. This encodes CASSLDTTSGPQHF.

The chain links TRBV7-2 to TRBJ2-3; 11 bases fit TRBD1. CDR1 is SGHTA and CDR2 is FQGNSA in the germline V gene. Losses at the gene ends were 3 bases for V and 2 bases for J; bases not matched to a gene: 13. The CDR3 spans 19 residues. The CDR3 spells CASSFARAGTGGPTDTQYF. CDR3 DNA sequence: TGTGCCAGCAGCTTCGCCCGCGCCGGGACAGGGGGGCCCACAGATACGCAGTATTTT.

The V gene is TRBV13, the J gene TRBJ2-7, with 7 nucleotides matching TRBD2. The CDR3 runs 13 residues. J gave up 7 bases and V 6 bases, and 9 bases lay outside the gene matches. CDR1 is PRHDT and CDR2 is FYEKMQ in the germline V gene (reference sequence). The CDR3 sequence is CASSLLRGEEQYF. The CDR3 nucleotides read TGTGCCAGCAGTCTGCTCCGGGGGGAAGAGCAGTACTTC.

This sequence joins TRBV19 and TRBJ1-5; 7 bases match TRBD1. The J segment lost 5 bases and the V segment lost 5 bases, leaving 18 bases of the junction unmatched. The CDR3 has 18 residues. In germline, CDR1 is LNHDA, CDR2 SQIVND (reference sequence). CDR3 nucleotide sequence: TGTGCCAGTAGTGCAAAAGGTTGGAAAGGGGGCTTCGATCAGCCCCAGCATTTT. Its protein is CASSAKGWKGGFDQPQHF.

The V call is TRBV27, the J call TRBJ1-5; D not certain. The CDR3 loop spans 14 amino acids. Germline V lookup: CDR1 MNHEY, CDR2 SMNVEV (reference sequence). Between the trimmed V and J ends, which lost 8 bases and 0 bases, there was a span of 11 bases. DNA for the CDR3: TGTGCCAGCCCAAAGGACGGTAGCAATCAGCCCCAGCATTTT. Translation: CASPKDGSNQPQHF.

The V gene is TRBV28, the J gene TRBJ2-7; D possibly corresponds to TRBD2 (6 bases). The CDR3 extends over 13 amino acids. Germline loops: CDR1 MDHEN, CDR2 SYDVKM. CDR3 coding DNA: TGTGCTACCTGGAGGGGCGACTCCTACGAGCAGTACTTC. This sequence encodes CATWRGDSYEQYF. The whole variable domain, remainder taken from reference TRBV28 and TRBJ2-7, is DVKVTQSSRYLVKRTGEKVFLECVQDMDHENMFWYRQDPGLGLRLIYFSYDVKMKEKGDIPEGYSVSREKKERFSLILESASTNQTSMYLCATWRGDSYEQYFGPGTRLTVT.

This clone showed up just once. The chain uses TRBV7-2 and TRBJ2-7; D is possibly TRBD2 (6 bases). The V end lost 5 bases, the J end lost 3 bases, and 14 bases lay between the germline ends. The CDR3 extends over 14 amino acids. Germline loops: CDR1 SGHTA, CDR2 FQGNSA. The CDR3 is CASSPRTISYEQYF. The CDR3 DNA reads TGTGCCAGCAGCCCGCGGACTATAAGCTACGAGCAGTACTTC.

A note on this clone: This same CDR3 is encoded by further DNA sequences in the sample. The CDR3: CASSVTGSSYEQYF. The CDR3 DNA follows: TGTGCCAGCAGCGTGACAGGCAGCTCCTACGAGCAGTACTTC. The V and J genes are TRBV9 and TRBJ2-7, with D possibly matching TRBD1 (6 bases). With 2 bases removed from V and 0 bases from J, the gap between germline ends came to 9 bases. CDR3 size: 14 residues. Germline assignment: CDR1 SGDLS and CDR2 YYNGEE. The complete variable domain, with remaining parts taken from reference TRBV9 and TRBJ2-7, reads DSGVTQTPKHLITATGQRVTLRCSPRSGDLSVYWYQQSLDQGLQFLIQYYNGEERAKGNILERFSAQQFPDLHSELNLSSLELGDSALYFCASSVTGSSYEQYFGPGTRLTVT.